The 10 T cell receptor beta chains below were found in one sample sequenced in a study of blood T cell repertoires in COVID-19. The data were produced by immunoSEQ multiplex PCR, yet TCRdb's version contains in-frame clones alone and is incomplete. The sample yields 430,000 or so clones, 70% to 90% seen once. The sample comprised PBMCs or T cells enriched from blood (not recorded which). Every receptor here comes from a woman in her late teens or twenties who had been exposed to COVID-19.

The V and J genes are TRBV18 and TRBJ2-2; a possible D gene is TRBD1 (5 bases). CDR1 KGHSH and CDR2 LQKENI come from the germline V gene. This CDR3 has 16 residues. The germline V and J ends were trimmed by 2 bases and 3 bases, with 13 bases remaining between them. The CDR3 DNA is TGTGCCAGCTCACCAATCAGGGTAGTGGACACCGGGGAGCTGTTTTTT. Residues: CASSPIRVVDTGELFF. Full variable domain (outside the CDR3, taken from reference TRBV18 and TRBJ2-2): NAGVMQNPRHLVRRRGQEARLRCSPMKGHSHVYWYRQLPEEGLKFMVYLQKENIIDESGMPKERFSAEFPKEGPSILRIQQVVRGDSAAYFCASSPIRVVDTGELFFGEGSRLTVL.

V and J are TRBV29-1 and TRBJ1-2; 7 bases map to TRBD1. Trimming removed 3 bases from V and 8 bases from J; junction bases left unmatched: 9. From germline, CDR1 is SQVTM and CDR2 ANQGSEA. This CDR3 has 13 residues. The CDR3 DNA reads TGCAGCGTTGAGGGACAGTCCCCTGGGGGCTACACCTTC. Translated, it gives CSVEGQSPGGYTF.

The chain combines TRBV6-5 with TRBJ1-2; no clear D. Germline CDR1 and CDR2: MNHEY and SVGAGI. This CDR3 region has 15 residues. V was cut by 2 bases and J by 8 bases, with 18 bases left in between. CDR3 region: CASSYTLTPERGYTF. CDR3 sequence (DNA): TGTGCCAGCAGTTACACCCTAACTCCCGAACGGGGCTACACCTTC.

V is TRBV7-2 and J is TRBJ2-1; D possibly corresponds to TRBD2 (6 bases). CDR3 length: 15 amino acids. The germline gives CDR1 SGHTA, CDR2 FQGNSA. Trimming took off 0 bases at V and 7 bases at J, with 13 bases between the two ends. CDR3 protein: CASSLAVSGRNEQFF. CDR3 DNA sequence: TGTGCCAGCAGCTTAGCGGTCTCGGGGAGGAATGAGCAGTTCTTC.

The rearrangement links TRBV7-2 to TRBJ1-6; D not resolved. The CDR3 is 14 residues long. The V and J ends lost 5 bases and 7 bases respectively, with 12 bases between them. Germline CDR1 is SGHTA and CDR2 is FQGNSA. The CDR3 loop reads CASSVGRGNSPLHF. The CDR3 DNA reads TGTGCCAGCAGCGTAGGTAGAGGAAATTCACCCCTCCACTTT.

The rearrangement joins TRBV6-1 to TRBJ2-6; perhaps TRBD1 as D (6 bases). Germline CDR1 is MNHNS and CDR2 is SASEGT. CDR3 length equals 17 residues. Trimming removed 4 bases at V and 0 bases at J, with 13 bases between. CDR3 protein: CASSGMDSSSGANVLTF. CDR3 nucleotide sequence: TGTGCCAGCAGTGGAATGGACAGCTCCTCTGGGGCCAACGTCCTGACTTTC.

The chain joins TRBV11-3 to TRBJ2-1; D possibly corresponds to TRBD1 (5 bases). The V end lost 3 bases, the J end lost 0 bases, and 15 bases lay between the germline ends. Germline V gene data show CDR1 as SGHNT and CDR2 as YENEEA. This CDR3 is 17 amino acids long. The CDR3 nucleotides read TGTGCCAGCAGCTTGGGGCAGGAAATGAGCTCCTACAATGAGCAGTTCTTC. This codes for CASSLGQEMSSYNEQFF.

The V gene is TRBV20-1, the J gene TRBJ1-2; maybe TRBD1 (6 bases). Germline lookup yields CDR1 DFQATT and CDR2 SNEGSKA (reference sequence). The CDR3 covers 14 residues. V shed 3 bases and J shed 4 bases, with 15 bases lying between them. In DNA form, the CDR3 reads TGCAGTGCTAGTGCGGGGGGCGAAATCTATGGCTACACCTTC. Residues: CSASAGGEIYGYTF.

The rearrangement joins TRBV5-1 to TRBJ1-1; no definite D call. This CDR3 is built from 13 residues. Germline-derived CDR1 and CDR2 are SGHRS and YFSETQ. The V gene lost 3 bases and the J gene lost 3 bases, with 9 bases spanning the gap. The DNA for the CDR3 is TGCGCCAGCAGCTGGAGCGGGGACACTGAAGCTTTCTTT. This sequence encodes CASSWSGDTEAFF.

CDR3 sequence (DNA): TGTGCCAGCAGTACAGGGGGGCGCGAGGCGGATGAGCAGTTCTTC. It codes for CASSTGGREADEQFF. The rearrangement joins TRBV28 to TRBJ2-1; 8 nucleotides align to TRBD1. Germline V CDR1 and CDR2: MDHEN, SYDVKM. This CDR3 is 15 amino acids long. The trim removed 5 bases at V and 8 bases at J, leaving 11 bases unmatched.